This T cell receptor beta chain was observed in a study of T cell changes during pregnancy in multiple sclerosis. TCRdb's table, derived via immunoSEQ multiplex PCR, lists solely in-frame clones and lacks some. Of around 25,000 clones detected, roughly 90% appear once; the ten largest clones hold 8.3%. The germline V gene encodes CDR1 SGDLS and CDR2 YYNGEE. V was cut by 1 base and J by 5 bases, with 8 bases left in between. The CDR3 is 13 amino acids. The starting material was CD8+ T cells from peripheral blood mononuclear cells, obtained in the second trimester of pregnancy. The chain carries TRBV9 and TRBJ2-3; D might be TRBD2 (5 bases). The sequence derives from a female donor with multiple sclerosis, enrolled in a pregnancy study. The CDR3 nucleotides read TGTGCCAGCAGCGTAACTAGGATAGATACGCAGTATTTT. It encodes CASSVTRIDTQYF.